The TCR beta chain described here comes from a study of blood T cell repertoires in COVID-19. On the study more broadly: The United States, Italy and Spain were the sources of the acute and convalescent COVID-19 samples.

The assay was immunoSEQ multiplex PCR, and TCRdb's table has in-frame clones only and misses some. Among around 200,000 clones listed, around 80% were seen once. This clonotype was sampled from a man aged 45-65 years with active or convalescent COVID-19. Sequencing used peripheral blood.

The CDR3 DNA is TGTGCCAGCAGTCCCGGTAGCGGAATAGAGACCCAGTACTTC. This translates into CASSPGSGIETQYF. The chain combines TRBV7-3 with TRBJ2-5; TRBD2 is a possible D gene (6 bases). V lost 6 bases and J lost 4, with 15 bases in between. CDR1 and CDR2 (germline): SGHTA, FQGTGA. The CDR3 spans 14 residues.